A selection of T cell receptor beta chains follows, all from one sample in a study of blood T cell repertoires in COVID-19. Profiled with immunoSEQ multiplex PCR; TCRdb holds only in-frame clones, not every one. The sample lists a few hundred thousand clones; 88% were seen once. Sequencing was carried out using PBMCs or T cells enriched from blood (not recorded which). The receptors stem from a woman aged 18-30 years who had recovered from COVID-19. Both conserved end residues are part of each CDR3. The D gene is left open where the match is weak. A clone size is listed for some rows: how often the clone was seen (once, few, many), or a class if it is expanded.

D gene	V gene	J gene	clone size	CDR3 DNA	CDR3 protein
.	TRBV3-1/TRBV3-2	TRBJ2-3	once	TGTGCCAGCAGCCCCCCCAGGTCGGGCGGGGGCTCCACAGATACGCAGTATTTT	CASSPPRSGGGSTDTQYF
.	TRBV29-1	TRBJ1-3	once	TGCAGCGTTCAGGGGAAAGGAAACACCATATATTTT	CSVQGKGNTIYF
.	TRBV6-5	TRBJ1-1	.	TGTGCCAGCAGTCCGATCACAGGCGCCCCTGAAGCTTTCTTT	CASSPITGAPEAFF
TRBD1	TRBV10-3	TRBJ1-4	.	TGTGCCATCAGCGCGACAGGGGAAGGGAATGAAAAACTGTTTTTT	CAISATGEGNEKLFF
.	TRBV6-5	TRBJ1-3	.	TGTGCCAGCATCGACCTGGGCCCCAACACCATATATTTT	CASIDLGPNTIYF
.	TRBV30	TRBJ2-2	.	TGTGCCTGTCATTCTTACAGCAGAAACACCGGGGAGCTGTTTTTT	CACHSYSRNTGELFF
TRBD1	TRBV28	TRBJ2-1	.	TGTGCCAGCAGTTCCGGGACAGGGTATTACAATGAGCAGTTCTTC	CASSSGTGYYNEQFF
.	TRBV2	TRBJ2-2	.	TGTGCCAGCGCCAGACAGGCACTGGAGACCGGGGAGCTGTTTTTT	CASARQALETGELFF
TRBD1	TRBV15	TRBJ1-1	.	TGTGCCACCAGCTCACAGACAGGGGTAAGGACTGAAGCTTTCTTT	CATSSQTGVRTEAFF
.	TRBV3-1/TRBV3-2	TRBJ1-2	.	TGTGCCAGCAGCCAAGATAGTGGGGGGATGAGAGGCTACACCTTC	CASSQDSGGMRGYTF
.	TRBV5-4	TRBJ2-3	.	TGTGCCAGCAGCATAAGCACAGATACGCAGTATTTT	CASSISTDTQYF
.	TRBV12-3/TRBV12-4	TRBJ1-3	once	TGTGCCAGCAGTTCGCAGGGAAACACCATATATTTT	CASSSQGNTIYF
.	TRBV18	TRBJ1-2	.	TGTGCCAGCCGCCCCGGGGGGTCTACGGATGGCTACACCTTC	CASRPGGSTDGYTF
TRBD2	TRBV7-7	TRBJ2-3	.	TGTGCTAGCAGTTCTAGCGGGGGTATAGATACGCAGTATTTT	CASSSSGGIDTQYF
.	TRBV5-1	TRBJ1-1	.	TGCGCCAGCAGCTTAATGTTGAGGGAGGGAATGAACACTGAAGCTTTCTTT	CASSLMLREGMNTEAFF
.	TRBV6-5	TRBJ1-5	.	TGTGCCAGCAGGTCAGTTTATAGCAATCAGCCCCAGCATTTT	CASRSVYSNQPQHF
.	TRBV6-2/TRBV6-3	TRBJ1-5	.	TGTGCCAGCAGTTACTCCCTAGTTGAGCCCCAGCATTTT	CASSYSLVEPQHF
TRBD1	TRBV7-2	TRBJ2-7	.	TGTGCCAGCAGCTCACAGGGGCGGTACGACGAGCAGTACTTC	CASSSQGRYDEQYF
TRBD2	TRBV12-5	TRBJ2-3	.	TGTGCTAGTGGTCGAGAACTAGCGGGGGGACCCGATACGCAGTATTTT	CASGRELAGGPDTQYF
.	TRBV18	TRBJ2-3	.	TGTGCCAGCTCACCGTACACAGATACGCAGTATTTT	CASSPYTDTQYF
.	TRBV4-1	TRBJ2-7	.	TGCGCCAGCAGCCAAGTCCTTAAGAGGCCCTACGAGCAGTACTTC	CASSQVLKRPYEQYF
TRBD1	TRBV7-8	TRBJ1-2	.	TGTGCCAGCAGCTCCCGTCCCGGGACAGGGTTTAGTAACTATGGCTACACCTTC	CASSSRPGTGFSNYGYTF
TRBD1	TRBV5-6	TRBJ1-2	.	TGTGCCAGCAGACATCAGGGGGCAGGCTATGGCTACACCTTC	CASRHQGAGYGYTF
.	TRBV10-3	TRBJ1-1	.	TGTGCCATCAGTGCGGGCAGGGAGGAGGACACTGAAGCTTTCTTT	CAISAGREEDTEAFF